Reported below is one T cell receptor (beta chain). These data are taken from a study of blood T cells in healthy people across ages. Study summary: Per two T cells, template switching captured roughly one barcoded beta molecule.

For the second PCR, which ran for roughly 7 to 11 cycles, a sample-barcoded 5' primer and a J-beta primer mix were used. MiXCR was run by TCRdb on the 5' RACE reads, yielding one entry per CDR3 protein. The sample yields 750,000 to 950,000 distinct CDR3 sequences, around 29% seen once. The sample also formed part of further work on T cells of mothers and their children. That study adds: Related and unrelated pairs show TCR recombination output that thymic selection shapes similarly.

Source material: blood. This TCR derives from a woman aged 40-49 years in good health.

The CDR3 protein is CASSGQGPTDTQYF. CDR3 in DNA: TGTGCCAGCAGCGGACAGGGTCCCACAGATACGCAGTATTTT. The chain combines TRBV5-5 with TRBJ2-3; 8 bases align to TRBD1. The CDR3 extends over 14 amino acids. V was pared by 4 bases and J by 2 bases, with 3 bases of the junction left unmatched. Germline CDR1 is SGHKS and CDR2 is YYEKEE (reference sequence). Based on the CDR3 plus reference TRBV5-5 and TRBJ2-3, the full variable domain is DAGVTQSPTHLIKTRGQQVTLRCSPISGHKSVSWYQQVLGQGPQFIFQYYEKEERGRGNFPDRFSARQFPNYSSELNVNALLLGDSALYLCASSGQGPTDTQYFGPGTRLTVL.